These T cell receptor beta chains were read from a single sample in a study of control samples from healthy donors and cancer patients. Using immunoSEQ multiplex PCR, the repertoire was profiled, and TCRdb retains in-frame clones only, with some absent. The table lists 120,000 or so clones, roughly 88% of them singletons. Sequencing input: PBMCs. The receptors here all came from an older woman with lung cancer. CDR3s include the opening cysteine and the closing phenylalanine or tryptophan. D genes are given only for firm matches. Not all rows give a size; the values are once, few, many and, for expanded clones, a class.

J gene: TRBJ1-5
V gene: TRBV24-1
D gene: -
clone size: -
CDR3 DNA: TGTGCCACCAGTGATTCTTCGGACCAAATCAATCAGCCCCAGCATTTT
CDR3 protein: CATSDSSDQINQPQHF

J gene: TRBJ2-2
V gene: TRBV6-1
D gene: TRBD1
clone size: once
CDR3 DNA: TGTGCCAGCGATTGGACAGGTCGGGGGGAGCTGTTTTTT
CDR3 protein: CASDWTGRGELFF

J gene: TRBJ2-7
V gene: TRBV12-3/TRBV12-4
D gene: -
clone size: -
CDR3 DNA: TGTGCCAGCAGCCGAGGACAGAACGAGCAGTACTTC
CDR3 protein: CASSRGQNEQYF

J gene: TRBJ2-1
V gene: TRBV5-8
D gene: TRBD1
clone size: -
CDR3 DNA: TGTGCCAGCAGCTTAACGGGACAGGGGGCTTCGTATGAGCAGTTCTTC
CDR3 protein: CASSLTGQGASYEQFF

J gene: TRBJ2-3
V gene: TRBV3-1/TRBV3-2
D gene: -
clone size: few
CDR3 DNA: TGTGCCAGCAGCCAAGTCGGAAGCACAGATACGCAGTATTTT
CDR3 protein: CASSQVGSTDTQYF

J gene: TRBJ2-6
V gene: TRBV21-1
D gene: -
clone size: once
CDR3 DNA: TGTGCCAGCAGCAAAGCCCATCTTCGGACTACTGGGGCCAACGTCCTGACTTTC
CDR3 protein: CASSKAHLRTTGANVLTF

J gene: TRBJ1-1
V gene: TRBV2
D gene: -
clone size: few
CDR3 DNA: TGTGCCAGCAGACCCCAGGGTGAAGCTTTCTTT
CDR3 protein: CASRPQGEAFF

J gene: TRBJ1-2
V gene: TRBV9
D gene: -
clone size: -
CDR3 DNA: TGTGCCAGCAGCAGGGCAGGAAACTATGGCTACACCTTC
CDR3 protein: CASSRAGNYGYTF

J gene: TRBJ1-4
V gene: TRBV4-1
D gene: -
clone size: -
CDR3 DNA: TGCGCCAGCAGCCATTCGGGGGAAAAACTGTTTTTT
CDR3 protein: CASSHSGEKLFF

J gene: TRBJ1-2
V gene: TRBV10-1
D gene: -
clone size: -
CDR3 DNA: TGCGCCAGCAGTGGGGAGGGTTATGGCTACACCTTC
CDR3 protein: CASSGEGYGYTF

J gene: TRBJ1-5
V gene: TRBV25-1
D gene: -
clone size: -
CDR3 DNA: TGTGCCAGCAGTGAAGTGGGGTGGAATCAGCCCCAGCATTTT
CDR3 protein: CASSEVGWNQPQHF

J gene: TRBJ1-2
V gene: TRBV10-3
D gene: -
clone size: -
CDR3 DNA: TGTGCCATCAGTGAGTCACCCGAAGCTAACTATGGCTACACCTTC
CDR3 protein: CAISESPEANYGYTF

J gene: TRBJ2-5
V gene: TRBV5-1
D gene: TRBD1
clone size: -
CDR3 DNA: TGCGCCAGCAGCTCGAGAGGGGGCATCCAAGAGACCCAGTACTTC
CDR3 protein: CASSSRGGIQETQYF

J gene: TRBJ1-1
V gene: TRBV9
D gene: -
clone size: few
CDR3 DNA: TGTGCCAGCAGCGATTCCAGGAGTGAAGCTTTCTTT
CDR3 protein: CASSDSRSEAFF

J gene: TRBJ1-3
V gene: TRBV3-1/TRBV3-2
D gene: -
clone size: -
CDR3 DNA: TGTGCCAGCGGACGAGGGCCTGGAAACACCATATATTTT
CDR3 protein: CASGRGPGNTIYF

J gene: TRBJ2-7
V gene: TRBV18
D gene: -
clone size: -
CDR3 DNA: TGTGCCAGCTCACCCGTTTCCTACGAGCAGTACTTC
CDR3 protein: CASSPVSYEQYF

J gene: TRBJ2-1
V gene: TRBV7-6
D gene: TRBD2
clone size: -
CDR3 DNA: TGTGCCAGCAGCTTAGGGACTAGCGCTAGCTCCTACAATGAGCAGTTCTTC
CDR3 protein: CASSLGTSASSYNEQFF

J gene: TRBJ2-2
V gene: TRBV7-9
D gene: TRBD2
clone size: -
CDR3 DNA: TGTGCCAGCAGCCTAATGCTGACTAGCGGTTTAACCGGGGAGCTGTTTTTT
CDR3 protein: CASSLMLTSGLTGELFF

J gene: TRBJ2-7
V gene: TRBV7-2
D gene: -
clone size: -
CDR3 DNA: TGTGCCAGCAGCGCGCATTGGGGGTACTACGAGCAGTACTTC
CDR3 protein: CASSAHWGYYEQYF

J gene: TRBJ2-7
V gene: TRBV3-1/TRBV3-2
D gene: TRBD1
clone size: -
CDR3 DNA: TGTGCCAGCAGCCAAGATCGGCGACAGGGACGGTACTTC
CDR3 protein: CASSQDRRQGRYF

J gene: TRBJ1-2
V gene: TRBV19
D gene: -
clone size: -
CDR3 DNA: TGTGCCACCTACGTAGGGCCTGGCTATGGCTACACCTTC
CDR3 protein: CATYVGPGYGYTF

J gene: TRBJ1-1
V gene: TRBV7-9
D gene: -
clone size: -
CDR3 DNA: TGTGCCAGCAGCTTAGCAAATATTGAAGCTTTCTTT
CDR3 protein: CASSLANIEAFF

J gene: TRBJ1-2
V gene: TRBV4-3
D gene: TRBD1
clone size: -
CDR3 DNA: TGCGCCAGCAGCCAAGATCGGACAGGAGTCTATGGCTACACCTTC
CDR3 protein: CASSQDRTGVYGYTF

J gene: TRBJ2-1
V gene: TRBV5-4
D gene: -
clone size: -
CDR3 DNA: TGTGCCAGCAGCTTCCGTACCTCCCCCTACAATGAGCAGTTCTTC
CDR3 protein: CASSFRTSPYNEQFF

J gene: TRBJ1-2
V gene: TRBV6-4
D gene: -
clone size: -
CDR3 DNA: TGTGCCAGCAGGATGGAACCTGGGATGGGTGGCTACACCTTC
CDR3 protein: CASRMEPGMGGYTF

J gene: TRBJ1-2
V gene: TRBV13
D gene: TRBD1
clone size: -
CDR3 DNA: TGTGCCAGCAGCTCGGGACAGTCACCCTATGGCTACACCTTC
CDR3 protein: CASSSGQSPYGYTF

J gene: TRBJ2-7
V gene: TRBV15
D gene: TRBD2
clone size: -
CDR3 DNA: TGTGCCACAACACTAGCGTACAGCTCCTACGAGCAGTACTTC
CDR3 protein: CATTLAYSSYEQYF

J gene: TRBJ2-1
V gene: TRBV7-9
D gene: -
clone size: -
CDR3 DNA: TGTGCCAGCAGCCGGGGGGCAAGCGACTCCTACAATGAGCAGTTCTTC
CDR3 protein: CASSRGASDSYNEQFF

J gene: TRBJ2-2
V gene: TRBV9
D gene: -
clone size: -
CDR3 DNA: TGTGCCAGCAGCCCCGGCCCCGGGGAGCTGTTTTTT
CDR3 protein: CASSPGPGELFF

J gene: TRBJ2-7
V gene: TRBV9
D gene: -
clone size: -
CDR3 DNA: TGTGCCAGCAGCGTAGAGGGGAGGCTGGCTAACGAGCAGTACTTC
CDR3 protein: CASSVEGRLANEQYF

J gene: TRBJ2-2
V gene: TRBV18
D gene: -
clone size: -
CDR3 DNA: TGTGCCAGCTCTTTTCCCGCCGGCAGAAACACCGGGGAGCTGTTTTTT
CDR3 protein: CASSFPAGRNTGELFF

J gene: TRBJ2-5
V gene: TRBV20-1
D gene: -
clone size: -
CDR3 DNA: TGCAGTGCTAGTAGGCAGCAAGAGACCCAGTACTTC
CDR3 protein: CSASRQQETQYF

J gene: TRBJ1-5
V gene: TRBV6-2/TRBV6-3
D gene: -
clone size: -
CDR3 DNA: TGTGCCAGCAGTTACTCAGATCAGCCCCAGCATTTT
CDR3 protein: CASSYSDQPQHF

J gene: TRBJ2-3
V gene: TRBV7-9
D gene: -
clone size: -
CDR3 DNA: TGTGCCAGCAGCTCGGGTTCGGAGCCGGGGTCAGATACGCAGTATTTT
CDR3 protein: CASSSGSEPGSDTQYF

J gene: TRBJ2-7
V gene: TRBV5-1
D gene: -
clone size: -
CDR3 DNA: TGCGCCAGCAGCTTGTCGGCTAGTTCCTACGAGCAGTACTTC
CDR3 protein: CASSLSASSYEQYF

J gene: TRBJ1-1
V gene: TRBV7-9
D gene: -
clone size: -
CDR3 DNA: TGTGCCAGCAGCACTGATCAGGGGAACACTGAAGCTTTCTTT
CDR3 protein: CASSTDQGNTEAFF

J gene: TRBJ1-1
V gene: TRBV19
D gene: -
clone size: -
CDR3 DNA: TGTGCCAGTACCCCCGTCGACCCATGGAACACTGAAGCTTTCTTT
CDR3 protein: CASTPVDPWNTEAFF

J gene: TRBJ2-3
V gene: TRBV21-1
D gene: -
clone size: -
CDR3 DNA: TGTGCCAGCACCACAGGGCGGGGTGGCACAGATACGCAGTATTTT
CDR3 protein: CASTTGRGGTDTQYF

J gene: TRBJ1-3
V gene: TRBV6-5
D gene: -
clone size: -
CDR3 DNA: TGTGCCAGCAGTTACTCGCGGCAGGGATACATATATTTT
CDR3 protein: CASSYSRQGYIYF

J gene: TRBJ1-4
V gene: TRBV9
D gene: -
clone size: -
CDR3 DNA: TGTGCCAGCAGCGTAGCGGGCGCGGACCTAGAAAAACTGTTTTTT
CDR3 protein: CASSVAGADLEKLFF

J gene: TRBJ1-4
V gene: TRBV3-1/TRBV3-2
D gene: TRBD1
clone size: -
CDR3 DNA: TGTGCCAGCAACGCCGGGACAGGGAATGAAAAACTGTTTTTT
CDR3 protein: CASNAGTGNEKLFF

J gene: TRBJ1-5
V gene: TRBV16
D gene: -
clone size: -
CDR3 DNA: TGTGCCAGCAGCCAATCGGGGGTGAGTCAGCCCCAGCATTTT
CDR3 protein: CASSQSGVSQPQHF

J gene: TRBJ2-1
V gene: TRBV7-9
D gene: -
clone size: -
CDR3 DNA: TGTGCCAGCAGTTCCGATACTGGCAATGAGCAGTTCTTC
CDR3 protein: CASSSDTGNEQFF

J gene: TRBJ2-3
V gene: TRBV19
D gene: -
clone size: -
CDR3 DNA: TGTGCCAGTAGTAAGGGGAGTAGTATTACAGATACGCAGTATTTT
CDR3 protein: CASSKGSSITDTQYF

J gene: TRBJ1-2
V gene: TRBV5-1
D gene: -
clone size: -
CDR3 DNA: TGCGCCAGCAGCTTGGGCGGACAGCCACGGACTGGCTACACCTTC
CDR3 protein: CASSLGGQPRTGYTF

J gene: TRBJ1-2
V gene: TRBV29-1
D gene: -
clone size: -
CDR3 DNA: TGCAGCGTTGAAGGCGTGGCAGCAATTAACTATGGCTACACCTTC
CDR3 protein: CSVEGVAAINYGYTF

J gene: TRBJ1-2
V gene: TRBV7-9
D gene: -
clone size: once
CDR3 DNA: TGTGCCAGCAGCCCCTGGGTTCTGTTGGGCTACACCTTC
CDR3 protein: CASSPWVLLGYTF

J gene: TRBJ2-2
V gene: TRBV7-8
D gene: TRBD2
clone size: -
CDR3 DNA: TGTGCCAGCAGCTTACCTTTGGGAGGGAGCGACACCGGGGAGCTGTTTTTT
CDR3 protein: CASSLPLGGSDTGELFF

J gene: TRBJ1-4
V gene: TRBV27
D gene: TRBD1
clone size: -
CDR3 DNA: TGTGCCAGCAGTCCGCGGACAGGGGGCTTCGCTAATGAAAAACTGTTTTTT
CDR3 protein: CASSPRTGGFANEKLFF

J gene: TRBJ2-7
V gene: TRBV4-1
D gene: TRBD1
clone size: -
CDR3 DNA: TGCGCCAGCAGCGACGTGACAGGGGGCGCCGGCGAGCAGTACTTC
CDR3 protein: CASSDVTGGAGEQYF

J gene: TRBJ1-1
V gene: TRBV14
D gene: -
clone size: -
CDR3 DNA: TGTGCCAGCAGCCCCCGAATCTCGGGTGACGCTGAAGCTTTCTTT
CDR3 protein: CASSPRISGDAEAFF

J gene: TRBJ1-4
V gene: TRBV19
D gene: TRBD1
clone size: -
CDR3 DNA: TGTGCCAGTAGCTTGACAGGGACCGAAAAACTGTTTTTT
CDR3 protein: CASSLTGTEKLFF

J gene: TRBJ2-3
V gene: TRBV7-9
D gene: -
clone size: -
CDR3 DNA: TGTGCCAGCAGCCAGGCACACGACGCGGCAGATACGCAGTATTTT
CDR3 protein: CASSQAHDAADTQYF

J gene: TRBJ1-2
V gene: TRBV6-5
D gene: -
clone size: -
CDR3 DNA: TGTGCCAGCAGGGTATCAGGGGAAGGCTACACCTTC
CDR3 protein: CASRVSGEGYTF

J gene: TRBJ1-1
V gene: TRBV9
D gene: -
clone size: -
CDR3 DNA: TGTGCCAGCAGCGTAATGGACAGCTGGAACACTGAAGCTTTCTTT
CDR3 protein: CASSVMDSWNTEAFF

J gene: TRBJ1-2
V gene: TRBV3-1/TRBV3-2
D gene: TRBD1
clone size: -
CDR3 DNA: TGTGCCAGCAGCCATCCTGACAGGGGAAACGGCTACACCTTC
CDR3 protein: CASSHPDRGNGYTF

J gene: TRBJ1-6
V gene: TRBV27
D gene: -
clone size: once
CDR3 DNA: TGTGCCAGCAGTGAGGGGACGGTCTATAATTCACCCCTCCACTTT
CDR3 protein: CASSEGTVYNSPLHF